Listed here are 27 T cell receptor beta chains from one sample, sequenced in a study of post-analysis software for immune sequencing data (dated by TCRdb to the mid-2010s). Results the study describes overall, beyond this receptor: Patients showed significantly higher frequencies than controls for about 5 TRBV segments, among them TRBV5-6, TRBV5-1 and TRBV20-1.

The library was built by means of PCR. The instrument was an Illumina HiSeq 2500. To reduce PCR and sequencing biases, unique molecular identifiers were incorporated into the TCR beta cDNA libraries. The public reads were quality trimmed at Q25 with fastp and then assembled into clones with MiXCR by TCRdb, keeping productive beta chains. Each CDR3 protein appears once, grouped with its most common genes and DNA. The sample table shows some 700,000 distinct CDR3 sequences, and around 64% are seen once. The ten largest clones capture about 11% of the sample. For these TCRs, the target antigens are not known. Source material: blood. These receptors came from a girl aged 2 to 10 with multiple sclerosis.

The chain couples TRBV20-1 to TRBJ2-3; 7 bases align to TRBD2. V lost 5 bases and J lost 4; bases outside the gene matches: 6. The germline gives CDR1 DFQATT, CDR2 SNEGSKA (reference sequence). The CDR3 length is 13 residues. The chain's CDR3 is CSALAGVADTQYF. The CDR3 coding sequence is TGCAGTGCTCTTGCGGGGGTGGCAGATACGCAGTATTTT.

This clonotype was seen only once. The CDR3 loop reads CSAGEAGANTDTQYF. CDR3 nucleotide sequence: TGCAGTGCTGGGGAGGCGGGGGCGAACACAGATACGCAGTATTTT. J is TRBJ2-3 and V is TRBV20-1, with D possibly matching TRBD2 (7 bases). This CDR3 is 15 amino acids long. The germline V gene encodes CDR1 DFQATT and CDR2 SNEGSKA (reference sequence). Trimming removed 5 bases from V and 2 bases from J, with 17 bases in between.

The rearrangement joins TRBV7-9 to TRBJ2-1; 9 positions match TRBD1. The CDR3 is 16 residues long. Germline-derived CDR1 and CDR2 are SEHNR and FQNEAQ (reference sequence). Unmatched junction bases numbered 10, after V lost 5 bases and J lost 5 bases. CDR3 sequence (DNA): TGTGCCAGCAGCCGGACAGGGGCCAAGGTAGACAATGAGCAGTTCTTC. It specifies CASSRTGAKVDNEQFF.

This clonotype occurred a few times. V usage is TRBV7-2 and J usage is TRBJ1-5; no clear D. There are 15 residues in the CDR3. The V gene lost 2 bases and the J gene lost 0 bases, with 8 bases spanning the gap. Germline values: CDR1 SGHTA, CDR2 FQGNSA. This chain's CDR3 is CASSLITGSNQPQHF. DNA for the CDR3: TGTGCCAGCAGCTTAATCACGGGTAGCAATCAGCCCCAGCATTTT.

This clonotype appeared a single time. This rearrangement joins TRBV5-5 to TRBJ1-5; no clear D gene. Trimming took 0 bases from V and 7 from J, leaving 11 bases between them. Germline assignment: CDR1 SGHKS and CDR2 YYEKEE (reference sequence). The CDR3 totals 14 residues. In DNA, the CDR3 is TGTGCCAGCAGCTTGGAAGCGGCACGACAGCCCCAGCATTTT. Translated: CASSLEAARQPQHF.

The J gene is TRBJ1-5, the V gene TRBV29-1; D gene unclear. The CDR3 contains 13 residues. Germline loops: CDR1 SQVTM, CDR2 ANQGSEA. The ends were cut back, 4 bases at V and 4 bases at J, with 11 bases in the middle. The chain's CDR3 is CSVGYSFNQPQHF. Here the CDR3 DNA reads TGCAGCGTTGGCTACAGTTTTAATCAGCCCCAGCATTTT. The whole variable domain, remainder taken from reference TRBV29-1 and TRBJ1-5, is SAVISQKPSRDICQRGTSLTIQCQVDSQVTMMFWYRQQPGQSLTLIATANQGSEATYESGFVIDKFPISRPNLTFSTLTVSNMSPEDSSIYLCSVGYSFNQPQHFGDGTRLSIL.

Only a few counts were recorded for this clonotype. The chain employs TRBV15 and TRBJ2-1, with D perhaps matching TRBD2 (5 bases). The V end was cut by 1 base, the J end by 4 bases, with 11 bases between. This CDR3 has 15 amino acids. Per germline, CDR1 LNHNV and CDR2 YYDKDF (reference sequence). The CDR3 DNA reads TGTGCCACCAGCAGAGCCGGTGGGAGATACAATGAGCAGTTCTTC. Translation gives CATSRAGGRYNEQFF. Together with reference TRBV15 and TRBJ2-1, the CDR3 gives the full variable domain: DAMVIQNPRYQVTQFGKPVTLSCSQTLNHNVMYWYQQKSSQAPKLLFHYYDKDFNNEADTPDNFQSRRPNTSFCFLDIRSPGLGDTAMYLCATSRAGGRYNEQFFGPGTRLTVL.

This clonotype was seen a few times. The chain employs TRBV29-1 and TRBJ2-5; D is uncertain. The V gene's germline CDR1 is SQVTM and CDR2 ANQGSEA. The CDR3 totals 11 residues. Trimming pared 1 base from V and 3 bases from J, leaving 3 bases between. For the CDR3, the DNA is TGCAGCGTTGAAGGAGAAGAGACCCAGTACTTC. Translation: CSVEGEETQYF. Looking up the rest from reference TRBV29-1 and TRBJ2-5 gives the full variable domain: SAVISQKPSRDICQRGTSLTIQCQVDSQVTMMFWYRQQPGQSLTLIATANQGSEATYESGFVIDKFPISRPNLTFSTLTVSNMSPEDSSIYLCSVEGEETQYFGPGTRLLVL.

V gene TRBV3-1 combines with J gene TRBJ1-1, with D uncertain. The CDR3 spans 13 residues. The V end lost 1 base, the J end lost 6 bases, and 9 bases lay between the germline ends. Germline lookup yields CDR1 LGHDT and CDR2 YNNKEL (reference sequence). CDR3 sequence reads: CASSQAGQPEAFF. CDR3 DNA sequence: TGTGCCAGCAGCCAAGCGGGTCAGCCTGAAGCTTTCTTT. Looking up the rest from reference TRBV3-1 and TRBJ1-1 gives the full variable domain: DTAVSQTPKYLVTQMGNDKSIKCEQNLGHDTMYWYKQDSKKFLKIMFSYNNKELIINETVPNRFSPKSPDKAHLNLHINSLELGDSAVYFCASSQAGQPEAFFGQGTRLTVV.

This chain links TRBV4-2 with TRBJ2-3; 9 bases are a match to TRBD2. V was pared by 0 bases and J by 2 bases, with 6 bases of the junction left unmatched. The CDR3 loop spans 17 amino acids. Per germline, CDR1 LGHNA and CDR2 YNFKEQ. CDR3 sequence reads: CASSQDGLAWDTDTQYF. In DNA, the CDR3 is TGTGCCAGCAGCCAAGATGGACTAGCGTGGGACACAGATACGCAGTATTTT.

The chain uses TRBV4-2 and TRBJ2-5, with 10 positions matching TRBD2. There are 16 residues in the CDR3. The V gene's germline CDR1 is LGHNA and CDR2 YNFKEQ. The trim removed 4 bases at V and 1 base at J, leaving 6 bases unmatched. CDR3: CASSPQSGRAQETQYF. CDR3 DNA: TGTGCCAGCAGCCCTCAGAGCGGGAGGGCCCAAGAGACCCAGTACTTC.

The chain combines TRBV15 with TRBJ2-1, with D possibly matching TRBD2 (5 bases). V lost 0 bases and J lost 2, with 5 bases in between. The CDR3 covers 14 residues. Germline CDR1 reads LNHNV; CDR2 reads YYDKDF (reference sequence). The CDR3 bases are TGTGCCACCAGCAGAGAGGGAGCCTACAATGAGCAGTTCTTC. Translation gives CATSREGAYNEQFF. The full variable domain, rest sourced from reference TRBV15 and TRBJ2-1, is DAMVIQNPRYQVTQFGKPVTLSCSQTLNHNVMYWYQQKSSQAPKLLFHYYDKDFNNEADTPDNFQSRRPNTSFCFLDIRSPGLGDTAMYLCATSREGAYNEQFFGPGTRLTVL.

As DNA, the CDR3 is TGTGCCAGCAGCTTGGAAGGTCCACACTTCCTCGATGAGCAGTTCTTC. It translates to CASSLEGPHFLDEQFF. The chain joins TRBV5-5 to TRBJ2-1, with no clear D. Germline V CDR1 and CDR2: SGHKS, YYEKEE (reference sequence). The CDR3 covers 16 residues. Trimming pared 0 bases from V and 8 bases from J, leaving 18 bases between.

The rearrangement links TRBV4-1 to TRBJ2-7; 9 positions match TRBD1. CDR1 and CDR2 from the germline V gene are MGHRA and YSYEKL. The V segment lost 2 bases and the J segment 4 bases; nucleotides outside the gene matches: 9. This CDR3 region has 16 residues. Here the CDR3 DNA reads TGCGCCAGCAGCCAACCGGGACAGGGTGTCGCGTACGAGCAGTACTTC. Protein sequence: CASSQPGQGVAYEQYF.

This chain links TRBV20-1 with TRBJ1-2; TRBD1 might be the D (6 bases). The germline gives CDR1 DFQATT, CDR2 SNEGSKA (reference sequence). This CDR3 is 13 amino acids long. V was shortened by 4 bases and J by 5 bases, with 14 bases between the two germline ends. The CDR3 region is CSATRTVSYGYTF. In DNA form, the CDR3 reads TGCAGTGCTACTCGGACAGTTTCATATGGCTACACCTTC.

The CDR3 DNA reads TGCAGTGCTACCGACACGAAGGGGCATGGCTACACCTTC. The encoded protein is CSATDTKGHGYTF. This chain connects TRBV20-1 to TRBJ1-2, with D possibly TRBD1 on 5 matching bases. The CDR3 consists of 13 residues. Per the germline V gene, CDR1 is DFQATT and CDR2 is SNEGSKA (reference sequence). V gave up 4 bases and J gave up 6 bases, with 15 bases separating them.

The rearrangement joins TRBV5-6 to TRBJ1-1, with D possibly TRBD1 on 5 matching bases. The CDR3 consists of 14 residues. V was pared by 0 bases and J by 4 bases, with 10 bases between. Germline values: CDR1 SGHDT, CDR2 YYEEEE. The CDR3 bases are TGTGCCAGCAGCTTGGACGGGGCCGGCACTGAAGCTTTCTTT. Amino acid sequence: CASSLDGAGTEAFF.

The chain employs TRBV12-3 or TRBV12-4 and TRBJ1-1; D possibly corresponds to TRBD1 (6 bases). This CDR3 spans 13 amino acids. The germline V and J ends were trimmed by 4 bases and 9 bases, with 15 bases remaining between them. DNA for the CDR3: TGTGCCAGCAGTTCCTCAGGGGCCGCTAAAGCTTTCTTT. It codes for CASSSSGAAKAFF.

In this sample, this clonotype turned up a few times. The CDR3 nucleotides are TGCAGTGCTAGGCGTGGGGAGAAAAAGACCCAGTACTTC. Protein sequence: CSARRGEKKTQYF. This chain connects TRBV20-1 to TRBJ2-5, with D possibly being TRBD2 (5 bases). The CDR3 runs to 13 residues. Trimming took off 3 bases at V and 6 bases at J, with 14 bases between the two ends. The germline V gene encodes CDR1 DFQATT and CDR2 SNEGSKA (reference sequence).

The CDR3 protein is CASSSGGAKNIQYF. The CDR3 bases are TGTGCCAGCAGTTCTGGGGGGGCCAAAAACATTCAGTACTTC. J is TRBJ2-4 and V is TRBV28; D might be TRBD2 (6 bases). Germline lookup yields CDR1 MDHEN and CDR2 SYDVKM. Trimming took off 4 bases at V and 1 base at J, with 8 bases between the two ends. The CDR3 extends over 14 amino acids.

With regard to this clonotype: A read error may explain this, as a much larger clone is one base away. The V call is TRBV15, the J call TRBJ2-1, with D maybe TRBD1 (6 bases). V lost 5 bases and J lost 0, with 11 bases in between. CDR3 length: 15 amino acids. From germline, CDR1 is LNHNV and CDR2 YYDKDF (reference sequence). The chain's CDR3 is CATSPDRSSYNEQFF. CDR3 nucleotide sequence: TGTGCCACCAGCCCCGACAGGAGCTCCTACAATGAGCAGTTCTTC.

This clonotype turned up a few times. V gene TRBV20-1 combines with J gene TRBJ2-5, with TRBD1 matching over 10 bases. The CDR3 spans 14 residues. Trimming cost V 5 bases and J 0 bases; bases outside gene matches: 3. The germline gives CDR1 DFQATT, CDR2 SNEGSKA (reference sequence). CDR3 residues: CSAQDRGHQETQYF. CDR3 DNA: TGCAGTGCTCAAGACAGGGGGCACCAAGAGACCCAGTACTTC.

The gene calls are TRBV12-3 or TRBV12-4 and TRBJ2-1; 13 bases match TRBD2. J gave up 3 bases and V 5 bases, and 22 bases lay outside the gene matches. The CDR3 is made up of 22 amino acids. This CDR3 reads CASSPTGGYTTGTSGDYNEQFF. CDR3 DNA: TGTGCCAGCAGTCCGACAGGGGGCTATACTACCGGGACTAGCGGGGACTACAATGAGCAGTTCTTC.

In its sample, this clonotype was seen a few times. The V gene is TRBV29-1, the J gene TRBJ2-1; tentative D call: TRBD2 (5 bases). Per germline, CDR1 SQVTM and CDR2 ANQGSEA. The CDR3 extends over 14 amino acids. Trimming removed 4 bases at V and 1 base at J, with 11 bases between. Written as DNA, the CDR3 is TGCAGCGTTGGAGGGCCGAGTTCCTACAATGAGCAGTTCTTC. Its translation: CSVGGPSSYNEQFF.

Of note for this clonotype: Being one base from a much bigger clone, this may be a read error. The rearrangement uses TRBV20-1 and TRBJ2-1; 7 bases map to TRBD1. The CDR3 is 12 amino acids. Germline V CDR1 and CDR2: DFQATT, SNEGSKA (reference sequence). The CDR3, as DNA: TGCGGTGCTAGAAGACAGGGCCATGAGCAGTTCTTC. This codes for CGARRQGHEQFF.

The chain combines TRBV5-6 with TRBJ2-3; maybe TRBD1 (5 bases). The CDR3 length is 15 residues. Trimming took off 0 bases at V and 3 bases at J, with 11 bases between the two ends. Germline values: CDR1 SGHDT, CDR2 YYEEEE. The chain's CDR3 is CASSLAGILTDTQYF. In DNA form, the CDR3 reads TGTGCCAGCAGCTTGGCAGGGATTTTAACAGATACGCAGTATTTT.

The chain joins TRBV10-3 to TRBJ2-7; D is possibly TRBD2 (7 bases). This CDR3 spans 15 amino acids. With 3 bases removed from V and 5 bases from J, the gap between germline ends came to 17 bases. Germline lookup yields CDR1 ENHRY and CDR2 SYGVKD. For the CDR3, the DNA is TGTGCCATCAGTGAACGAGGGGGAGGGTTGGACGAGCAGTACTTC. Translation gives CAISERGGGLDEQYF.